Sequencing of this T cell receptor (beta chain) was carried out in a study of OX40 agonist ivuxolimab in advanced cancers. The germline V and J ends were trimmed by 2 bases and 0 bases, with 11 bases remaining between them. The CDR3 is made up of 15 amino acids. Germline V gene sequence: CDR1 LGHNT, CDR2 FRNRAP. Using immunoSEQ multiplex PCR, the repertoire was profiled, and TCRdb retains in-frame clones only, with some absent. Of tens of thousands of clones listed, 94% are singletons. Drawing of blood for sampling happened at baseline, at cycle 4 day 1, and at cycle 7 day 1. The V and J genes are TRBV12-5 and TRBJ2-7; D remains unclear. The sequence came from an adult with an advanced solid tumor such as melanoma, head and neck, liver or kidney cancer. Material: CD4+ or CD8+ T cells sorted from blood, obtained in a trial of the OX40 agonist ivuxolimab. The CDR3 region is CASGLLGWGSYEQYF. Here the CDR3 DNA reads TGTGCTAGTGGTTTGCTGGGATGGGGCTCCTACGAGCAGTACTTC.